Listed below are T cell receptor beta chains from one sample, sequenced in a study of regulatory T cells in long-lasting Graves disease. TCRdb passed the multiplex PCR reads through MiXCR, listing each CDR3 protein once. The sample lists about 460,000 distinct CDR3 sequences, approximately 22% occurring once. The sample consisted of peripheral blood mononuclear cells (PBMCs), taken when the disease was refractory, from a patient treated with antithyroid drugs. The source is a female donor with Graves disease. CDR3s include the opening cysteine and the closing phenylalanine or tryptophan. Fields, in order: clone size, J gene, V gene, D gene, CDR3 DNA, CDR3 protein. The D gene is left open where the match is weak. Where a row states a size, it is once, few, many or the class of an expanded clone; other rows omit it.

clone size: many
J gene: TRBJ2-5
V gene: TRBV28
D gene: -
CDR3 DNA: TGTGCCAGCAGATACGAAGACGCCGAGACCCAGTACTTC
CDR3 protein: CASRYEDAETQYF

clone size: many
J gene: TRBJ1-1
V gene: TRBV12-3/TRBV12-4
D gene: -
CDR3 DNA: TGTGCCAGCAGTTTAATGGGTGAAGCTTTCTTT
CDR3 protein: CASSLMGEAFF

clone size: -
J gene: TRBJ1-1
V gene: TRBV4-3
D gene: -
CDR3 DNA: TGCGCCAGCAGCCAACAGGGTAGGGGGGACACTGAAGCTTTCTTT
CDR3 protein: CASSQQGRGDTEAFF

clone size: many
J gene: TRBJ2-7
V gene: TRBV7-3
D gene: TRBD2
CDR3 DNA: TGTGCCAGCAGCTTAGTAGCGGGAGGCCCCCTCTCCTACGAGCAGTACTTC
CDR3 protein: CASSLVAGGPLSYEQYF

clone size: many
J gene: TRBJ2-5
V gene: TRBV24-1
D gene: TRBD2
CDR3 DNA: TGTGCCACCAGTGGAACTAGCGGGTGGGAAGAGACCCAGTACTTC
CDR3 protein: CATSGTSGWEETQYF

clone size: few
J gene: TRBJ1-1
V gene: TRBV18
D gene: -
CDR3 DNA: TGTGCCAGCTCACCCTCCCACACTGAAGCTTTCTTT
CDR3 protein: CASSPSHTEAFF

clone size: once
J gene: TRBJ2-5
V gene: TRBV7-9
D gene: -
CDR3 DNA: TGCGCCAGCAGCCAGATCCCGCCCGGGAAGACCCAGTACTTC
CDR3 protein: CASSQIPPGKTQYF

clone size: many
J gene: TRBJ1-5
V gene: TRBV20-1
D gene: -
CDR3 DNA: TGCAGTGCTAGGAAACGTACCTTAACGAGCAATCAGCCCCAGCATTTT
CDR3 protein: CSARKRTLTSNQPQHF

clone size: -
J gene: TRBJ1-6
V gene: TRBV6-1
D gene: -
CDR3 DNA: TGTGCCAGCAGCCCCCGGGGGATAGCTTCACCCCTCCACTTT
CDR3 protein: CASSPRGIASPLHF

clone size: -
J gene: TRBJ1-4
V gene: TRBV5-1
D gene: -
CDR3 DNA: TGTGCCAGCAGCTTAGCGTGGGGCGGGAATGAAAAACTGTTTTTT
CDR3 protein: CASSLAWGGNEKLFF

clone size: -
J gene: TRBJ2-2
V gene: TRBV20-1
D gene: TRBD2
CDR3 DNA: TGCAGTGCTAACAACCCTCTCCCAGCGGGGGGGTCGGACACCGGGGAGCTGTTTTTT
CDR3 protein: CSANNPLPAGGSDTGELFF

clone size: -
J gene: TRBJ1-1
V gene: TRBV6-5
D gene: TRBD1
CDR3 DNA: TGTGCCAGCAGTTACCCCCCGACAGGGACCATGAACACTGAAGCTTTCTTT
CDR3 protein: CASSYPPTGTMNTEAFF

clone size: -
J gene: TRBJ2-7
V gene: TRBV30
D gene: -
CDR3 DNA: TGTGCCTGGACGCTAGGGTCTGGGGAGCAGTACTTC
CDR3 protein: CAWTLGSGEQYF

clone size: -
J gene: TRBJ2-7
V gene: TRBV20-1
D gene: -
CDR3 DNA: TGCAGTGCTCTCCGGGACATAAGCTACGAGCAGTACTTC
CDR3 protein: CSALRDISYEQYF

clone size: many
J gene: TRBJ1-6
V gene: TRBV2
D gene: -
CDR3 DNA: TGTGCCAGCGTCGGGGGCAGGGCGACTTCACCCCTCCACTTT
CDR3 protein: CASVGGRATSPLHF

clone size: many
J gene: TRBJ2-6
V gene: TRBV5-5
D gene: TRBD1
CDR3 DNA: TGTGCCAGCAGTGCGACAGGGACTGGGGCCAACGTCCTGACTTTC
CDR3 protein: CASSATGTGANVLTF

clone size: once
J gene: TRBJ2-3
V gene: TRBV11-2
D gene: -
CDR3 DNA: TGCGCCAGCAGCTTAAATCACGGGGTCACAGATACGCAGTATTTT
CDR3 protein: CASSLNHGVTDTQYF

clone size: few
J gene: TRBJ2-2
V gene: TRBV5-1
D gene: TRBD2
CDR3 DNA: TGCGCCAGCAGCGGCGGGACTAGCGGGAACACCGGGGAGCTGTTTTTT
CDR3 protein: CASSGGTSGNTGELFF

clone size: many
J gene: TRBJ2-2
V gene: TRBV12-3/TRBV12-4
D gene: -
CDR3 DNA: TGTGCCAGCAGCTTAGGGGACACCGGGGAGCTGTTTTTT
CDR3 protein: CASSLGDTGELFF

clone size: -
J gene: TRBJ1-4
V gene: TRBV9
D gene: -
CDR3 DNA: TGTGCCAGCGGCACAGGTTCAACTAATGAAAAACTGTTTTTT
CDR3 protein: CASGTGSTNEKLFF

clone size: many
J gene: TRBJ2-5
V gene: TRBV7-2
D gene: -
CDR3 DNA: TGTGCCAGCAGCTTAGATTATGAGACCCAGTACTTC
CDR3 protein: CASSLDYETQYF

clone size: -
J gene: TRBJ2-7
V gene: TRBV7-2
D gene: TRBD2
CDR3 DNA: TGTGCCAGCAGCTTAGGACTAGCGGGGTTCTACGAGCAGTACTTC
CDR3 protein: CASSLGLAGFYEQYF

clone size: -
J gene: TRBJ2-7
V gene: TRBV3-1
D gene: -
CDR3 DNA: TGTGCCAGCAGCCAAGATCTGGTGGTTCGCGAGCAGTACTTC
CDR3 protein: CASSQDLVVREQYF

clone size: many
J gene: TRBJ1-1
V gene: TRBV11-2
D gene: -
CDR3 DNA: TGTGCCAGCAGCTCCGGACAGACTGGGGAAGCTTTCTTT
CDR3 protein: CASSSGQTGEAFF

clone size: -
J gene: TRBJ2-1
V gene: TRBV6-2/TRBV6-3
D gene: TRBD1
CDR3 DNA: TGTGCCAGCAGTTACCAAGGACAGGGAGGCAATGAGCAGTTCTTC
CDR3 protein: CASSYQGQGGNEQFF

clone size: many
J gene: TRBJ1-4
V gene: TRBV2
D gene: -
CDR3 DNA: TGTGCCAGCAGTGGGAGCGGGGGGCAAGATGAAAAACTGTTTTTT
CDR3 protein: CASSGSGGQDEKLFF

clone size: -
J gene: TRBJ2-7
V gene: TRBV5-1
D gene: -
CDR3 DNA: TGCGCCAGCAGCTTGCGGACCCGGGCCCAAGGAAAATCCGAGCAGTACTTC
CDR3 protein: CASSLRTRAQGKSEQYF

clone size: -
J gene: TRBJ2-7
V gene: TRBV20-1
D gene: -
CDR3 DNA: TGCAGTGCTGCTTACTCCTACGAGCAGTACTTC
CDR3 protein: CSAAYSYEQYF

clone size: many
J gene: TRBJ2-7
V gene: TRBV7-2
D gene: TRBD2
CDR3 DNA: TGTGCCAGCAGCTTAGGGAGCGGGGGGGCCTTCGAGCAGTACTTC
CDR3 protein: CASSLGSGGAFEQYF

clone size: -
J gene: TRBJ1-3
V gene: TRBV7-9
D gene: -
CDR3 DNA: TGTGCCAGCAGCCTCCAACACTCTGGAAACACCATATATTTT
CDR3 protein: CASSLQHSGNTIYF

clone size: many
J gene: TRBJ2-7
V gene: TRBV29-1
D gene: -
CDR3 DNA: TGCAGCGTTTTGGGAGGTGATGGGTCGAGGGAGCAGTACTTC
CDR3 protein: CSVLGGDGSREQYF

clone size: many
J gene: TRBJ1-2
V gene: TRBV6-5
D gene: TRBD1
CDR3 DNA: TGTGCCAGCAGTTACTCGGGGGGACAGGATGGCTACACCTTC
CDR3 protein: CASSYSGGQDGYTF

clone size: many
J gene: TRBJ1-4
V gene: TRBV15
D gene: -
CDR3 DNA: TGTGCCACCAGCAGAGGCAGGTCCGCAACTAATGAAAAACTGTTTTTT
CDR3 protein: CATSRGRSATNEKLFF

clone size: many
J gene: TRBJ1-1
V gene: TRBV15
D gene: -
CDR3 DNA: TGTGCCACCAGCAGAACCAGGCTTGGCACTGAAGCTTTCTTT
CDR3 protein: CATSRTRLGTEAFF

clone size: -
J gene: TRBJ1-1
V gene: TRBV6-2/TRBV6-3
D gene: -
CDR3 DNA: TGTGCCAGCAAGAGGGAAACTGAAGCTTTCTTT
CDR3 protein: CASKRETEAFF

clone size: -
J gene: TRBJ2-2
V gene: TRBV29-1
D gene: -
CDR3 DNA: TGCAGCGTTGAAGCAAGCTGGGAGGAACCGACCGGGGAGCTGTTTTTT
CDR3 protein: CSVEASWEEPTGELFF

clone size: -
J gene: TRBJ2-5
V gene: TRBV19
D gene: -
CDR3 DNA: TGTGCCAGTAGTATCCTCCCGACAGGACAAGAGACCCAGTACTTC
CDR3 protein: CASSILPTGQETQYF

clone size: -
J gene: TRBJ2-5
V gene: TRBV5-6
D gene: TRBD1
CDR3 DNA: TGTGCCAGCAGAAAGGCAGGGGGGACCCAGTACTTC
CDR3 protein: CASRKAGGTQYF

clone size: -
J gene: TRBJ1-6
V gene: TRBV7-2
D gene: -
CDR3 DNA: TGTGCCAGCAGAGGGAGCCTTTCGAGGAATTCACCCCTCCACTTT
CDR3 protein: CASRGSLSRNSPLHF

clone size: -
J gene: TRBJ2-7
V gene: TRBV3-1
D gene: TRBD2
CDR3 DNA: TGTGCCAGCAGCCCCATGGGATTGGAGCGGGAGCCGCGCGAGCAGTACTTC
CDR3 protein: CASSPMGLEREPREQYF

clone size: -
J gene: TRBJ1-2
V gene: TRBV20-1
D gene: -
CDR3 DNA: TGCAGTGCGGAGACAGCACCCTATGGCTACACCTTC
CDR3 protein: CSAETAPYGYTF

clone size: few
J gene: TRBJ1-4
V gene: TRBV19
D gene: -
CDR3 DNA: TGTGCCAGTAGTATAGAGGACCTTTCTGAAAAACTGTTTTTT
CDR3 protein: CASSIEDLSEKLFF